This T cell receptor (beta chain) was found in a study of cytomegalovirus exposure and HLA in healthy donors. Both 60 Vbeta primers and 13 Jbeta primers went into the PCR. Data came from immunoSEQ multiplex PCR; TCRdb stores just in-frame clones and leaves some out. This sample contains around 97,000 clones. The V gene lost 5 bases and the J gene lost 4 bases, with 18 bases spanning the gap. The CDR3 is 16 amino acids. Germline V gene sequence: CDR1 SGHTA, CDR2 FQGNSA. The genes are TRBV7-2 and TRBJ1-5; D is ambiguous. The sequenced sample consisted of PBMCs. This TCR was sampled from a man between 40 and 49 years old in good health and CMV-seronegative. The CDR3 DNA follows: TGTGCCAGCAGCCCCGTGGGCAGTCAACTTAATCAGCCCCAGCATTTT. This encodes CASSPVGSQLNQPQHF.